This passage covers 28 T cell receptor beta chains from one sample sequenced in a study of control samples from healthy donors and cancer patients. TCRdb's copy holds only in-frame clones and misses some; the assay was immunoSEQ multiplex PCR. The sample holds 150,000 to 200,000 clones; 88% are singletons and the top ten take roughly 5.3%. Sequencing used blood. Source of these receptors: a woman aged 25 to 39 in good health.

The CDR3 sequence is CASRIGQGYTIYF. The CDR3 nucleotides are TGTGCCAGCAGGATTGGACAGGGCTACACCATATATTTT. The J gene is TRBJ1-3, the V gene TRBV28; 8 nucleotides line up with TRBD1. The germline V gene has CDR1 MDHEN and CDR2 SYDVKM. After removal of 6 bases from V and 8 bases from J, the junction contained 6 bases not matched to a gene. The CDR3 loop spans 13 amino acids.

V is TRBV6-6 and J is TRBJ1-5; D unclear. Trimming took off 2 bases at V and 0 bases at J, with 8 bases between the two ends. The CDR3 runs 15 residues. Looked up from germline, CDR1 is MNHNY and CDR2 is SVGAGI (reference sequence). In nucleotides, the CDR3 is TGTGCCAGCAGTTACCCGGATTATAGCAATCAGCCCCAGCATTTT. Translated, it gives CASSYPDYSNQPQHF.

The chain links TRBV11-2 to TRBJ2-7; 8 bases map to TRBD1. Germline V gives CDR1 SGHAT, CDR2 FQNNGV. The CDR3 contains 12 residues. V lost 4 bases, J lost 7 bases, and 3 bases stayed unmatched. The DNA of the CDR3 is TGTGCCAGCAGCTCCGGGACAGGAGAGCAGTACTTC. Translating gives CASSSGTGEQYF.

This clone was counted only a few times. Other DNA sequences of this sample code for an identical CDR3. This chain connects TRBV27 to TRBJ2-5; D tentatively reads TRBD1 or TRBD2 (5 bases each). Germline CDR1 is MNHEY and CDR2 is SMNVEV (reference sequence). V was cut by 2 bases and J by 4 bases, with 11 bases left in between. This CDR3 region has 14 residues. The CDR3 sequence is CASSLRSGRETQYF. DNA for the CDR3: TGTGCCAGCAGTTTACGGTCAGGGAGAGAGACCCAGTACTTC.

The CDR3 DNA reads as TGTGCCAGTAGTTTTGTAGGGGAGAGACCGAACACTGAAGCTTTCTTT. As protein: CASSFVGERPNTEAFF. The chain uses TRBV19 and TRBJ1-1, with D tentatively TRBD1 (5 bases). Germline V gives CDR1 LNHDA, CDR2 SQIVND (reference sequence). V was pared by 5 bases and J by 1 base, with 17 bases between. The CDR3 is made up of 16 amino acids. The full variable domain, completed using reference TRBV19 and TRBJ1-1, is DGGITQSPKYLFRKEGQNVTLSCEQNLNHDAMYWYRQDPGQGLRLIYYSQIVNDFQKGDIAEGYSVSREKKESFPLTVTSAQKNPTAFYLCASSFVGERPNTEAFFGQGTRLTVV.

The chain links TRBV6-6 to TRBJ1-1; D is unresolved. V shed 11 bases and J shed 0 bases, with 13 bases lying between them. Germline lookup yields CDR1 MNHNY and CDR2 SVGAGI (reference sequence). The CDR3 totals 13 residues. The CDR3 nucleotides read TGTGCCGCCTCCCCTGGGCTGAACACTGAAGCTTTCTTT. Translated, it gives CAASPGLNTEAFF.

The chain joins TRBV10-2 to TRBJ1-2; D not resolved. From germline, CDR1 is WSHSY and CDR2 SAAADI. CDR3 length equals 13 residues. V was clipped by 3 bases and J by 7 bases, with 12 bases between them. The CDR3 DNA follows: TGCGCCAGCAGTGATCGTAGGGAATCTGGCTACACCTTC. Its translation is CASSDRRESGYTF.

Here the CDR3 DNA reads TGTGCCAGCAGTGAATGGGGTAGCAGGGTGGAAGAGCAGTTCTTC. It codes for CASSEWGSRVEEQFF. The V call is TRBV2, the J call TRBJ2-1; possible D gene TRBD1, 5 bases. Between the trimmed V and J ends, which lost 2 bases and 10 bases, there was a span of 18 bases. The CDR3 totals 15 residues. Germline CDR1 reads SNHLY; CDR2 reads FYNNEI.

This chain uses TRBV18 with TRBJ2-4; D gene unclear. CDR1 and CDR2 from the germline V gene are KGHSH and LQKENI. Between the trimmed V and J ends, which lost 0 bases and 6 bases, there was a span of 18 bases. This CDR3 comprises 17 residues. CDR3 sequence reads: CASSPPSRAGDLNIQYF. The CDR3 nucleotides are TGTGCCAGCTCACCACCTTCTCGGGCAGGCGACCTAAACATTCAGTACTTC.

The chain is built from TRBV6-6 and TRBJ1-4, with unresolved D. This CDR3 is 12 amino acids long. Germline V CDR1 and CDR2: MNHNY, SVGAGI (reference sequence). Trimming shortened V by 8 bases and J by 5 bases, and 9 bases separated the two germline ends. The CDR3 loop reads CASRGRNEKLFF. CDR3 coding DNA: TGTGCCAGCCGAGGGAGAAATGAAAAACTGTTTTTT.

J is TRBJ2-7 and V is TRBV6-5; 7 positions match TRBD1. The CDR3 contains 13 residues. Germline V CDR1 and CDR2: MNHEY, SVGAGI. CDR3 amino acids: CASSLGQFYGQYV. As DNA, the CDR3 is TGTGCCAGCAGCCTGGGACAGTTCTACGGGCAGTACGTC.

This clone appeared a few times. This chain joins TRBV4-1 and TRBJ1-2; the D gene is possibly TRBD1 (5 bases). Per the germline V gene, CDR1 is MGHRA and CDR2 is YSYEKL. CDR3 length: 13 residues. With 4 bases removed from V and 7 bases from J, the gap between germline ends came to 13 bases. The CDR3 loop is CASSPRVEAGYTF. The DNA of the CDR3 is TGCGCCAGCAGCCCCAGGGTGGAAGCTGGCTACACCTTC.

The chain has TRBV10-3 and TRBJ2-5; D may correspond to TRBD1 or TRBD2 (5 bases each). V lost 0 bases and J lost 4, with 12 bases in between. CDR1 and CDR2 (germline): ENHRY, SYGVKD. The CDR3 has 15 amino acids. Here the CDR3 DNA reads TGTGCCATCAGTGAGTCCCCGGGGACGGGAGAGACCCAGTACTTC. Translation gives CAISESPGTGETQYF.

This clone came up once. The chain employs TRBV10-3 and TRBJ2-3; 8 bases agree with TRBD2. Germline V gene sequence: CDR1 ENHRY, CDR2 SYGVKD. J lost 6 bases, V lost 6 bases, and 8 bases had no gene match. The CDR3 has 14 amino acids. The CDR3 reads CAIRRGAVVDTQYF. As DNA, the CDR3 is TGTGCCATCAGGCGGGGGGCCGTCGTTGATACGCAGTATTTT.

This chain links TRBV10-3 with TRBJ1-2; 8 nucleotides agree with TRBD1. This CDR3 spans 16 amino acids. CDR1 and CDR2 from the germline V gene are ENHRY and SYGVKD. V shed 3 bases, J shed 4 bases, and the junction held 10 bases outside the gene matches. CDR3 nucleotides: TGTGCCATCAGTGACGGCAGGGGGCAATCGGCCTATGGCTACACCTTC. Translated: CAISDGRGQSAYGYTF.

The rearrangement links TRBV29-1 to TRBJ1-5; D perhaps matches TRBD1 (6 bases). V shed 6 bases and J shed 2 bases, with 14 bases lying between them. The length of the CDR3 is 14 residues. The germline CDR1 and CDR2 sequences are SQVTM and ANQGSEA. CDR3 coding DNA: TGCAGCGTCGCACAGGGAGGGGGCAATCAGCCCCAGCATTTT. Its translation is CSVAQGGGNQPQHF.

The chain joins TRBV11-1 to TRBJ2-1; 7 nucleotides match TRBD2. CDR1 and CDR2 (germline): SGHAT, FQDESV (reference sequence). CDR3 length: 15 amino acids. J gave up 6 bases and V 5 bases, and 10 bases lay outside the gene matches. CDR3 sequence reads: CASSNRTRALNEQFF. The CDR3 DNA is TGTGCCAGCAGCAATAGGACTAGAGCTCTCAATGAGCAGTTCTTC.

This chain connects TRBV19 to TRBJ2-3, with a weak D call TRBD1 (5 bases). The germline V gene has CDR1 LNHDA and CDR2 SQIVND (reference sequence). CDR3 length equals 13 residues. V dropped 6 bases and J dropped 4 bases, with 11 bases sitting between them. The CDR3 bases are TGTGCCAGTAGGACCCCAGGGCCAGATACGCAGTATTTT. This codes for CASRTPGPDTQYF. The complete variable domain, with remaining parts taken from reference TRBV19 and TRBJ2-3, reads DGGITQSPKYLFRKEGQNVTLSCEQNLNHDAMYWYRQDPGQGLRLIYYSQIVNDFQKGDIAEGYSVSREKKESFPLTVTSAQKNPTAFYLCASRTPGPDTQYFGPGTRLTVL.

The chain carries TRBV7-9 and TRBJ1-5; 8 positions agree with TRBD1. The CDR3 runs 17 residues. The junction had 13 bases not matched to a gene; V was cut back by 5 bases and J by 4 bases. In germline, CDR1 is SEHNR, CDR2 FQNEAQ (reference sequence). In nucleotides, the CDR3 is TGTGCCAGCAGCCTTGGAACAGGGGGTGATTGGAATCAGCCCCAGCATTTT. Encoded protein: CASSLGTGGDWNQPQHF.

The chain employs TRBV4-1 and TRBJ1-1; perhaps TRBD1 as D (6 bases). Germline V lookup: CDR1 MGHRA, CDR2 YSYEKL. The CDR3 extends over 15 amino acids. V lost 4 bases, J lost 0 bases, and 12 bases lay in between. CDR3 sequence: CASSRPQGMNTEAFF. CDR3 sequence (DNA): TGCGCCAGCAGCCGACCACAGGGAATGAACACTGAAGCTTTCTTT.

The chain carries TRBV7-6 and TRBJ2-3; 7 nucleotides align to TRBD2. V was clipped by 1 base and J by 6 bases; unmatched bases: 4. The CDR3 has 14 amino acids. The germline gives CDR1 SGHVS, CDR2 FNYEAQ. The CDR3 nucleotides are TGTGCCAGCAGCTTAGGGGCGGGAGTGGATACGCAGTATTTT. This codes for CASSLGAGVDTQYF.

The chain uses TRBV4-1 and TRBJ1-1; D unresolved. CDR3 length: 13 residues. With 4 bases removed from V and 2 bases from J, the gap between germline ends came to 8 bases. Germline values: CDR1 MGHRA, CDR2 YSYEKL. The CDR3 region is CASSPEPNTEAFF. The CDR3 DNA reads as TGCGCCAGCAGCCCAGAGCCCAACACTGAAGCTTTCTTT.

This clone was counted ten times or more. This rearrangement joins TRBV4-1 to TRBJ1-5, with D maybe TRBD1 (5 bases). Germline assignment: CDR1 MGHRA and CDR2 YSYEKL. Trimming pared 1 base from V and 2 bases from J, leaving 12 bases between. The CDR3 covers 16 residues. CDR3 in amino acids: CASSQGATVGNQPQHF. The DNA of the CDR3 is TGCGCCAGCAGCCAAGGGGCGACAGTGGGCAATCAGCCCCAGCATTTT.

The V gene is TRBV19, the J gene TRBJ1-1; weak D call: TRBD1 (6 bases). The CDR3 spans 14 residues. Per germline, CDR1 LNHDA and CDR2 SQIVND (reference sequence). V was clipped by 6 bases and J by 7 bases, with 18 bases between them. The CDR3: CASSPRRPTGEAFF. The CDR3 DNA reads as TGTGCCAGTAGCCCCCGACGGCCGACAGGTGAAGCTTTCTTT.

The count of this clone is one. The chain links TRBV10-3 to TRBJ2-7; the D is unclear. In germline, CDR1 is ENHRY, CDR2 SYGVKD. V lost 3 bases, J lost 3 bases, and 15 bases lay in between. The CDR3 length is 15 residues. The CDR3 DNA reads as TGTGCCATCAGTGACCCCGCCGGAGTCCTCTACGAGCAGTACTTC. It encodes CAISDPAGVLYEQYF.

The rearrangement uses TRBV3-1 (or the pseudogene TRBV3-2) and TRBJ2-7, with 7 bases identical to TRBD1. V trimming: 1 base; J trimming: 5 bases; junction bases outside the gene matches: 5. Looked up from germline, CDR1 is LGHDT and CDR2 is YNNKEL (reference sequence). This CDR3 region has 14 residues. The CDR3 sequence: CASSQAGGVHEQYV. CDR3 DNA: TGTGCCAGCAGCCAAGCAGGGGGAGTCCACGAGCAGTACGTC.

This chain connects TRBV30 to TRBJ1-2; tentatively, D is TRBD1 (6 bases). V was trimmed by 4 bases and J by 6 bases, leaving 15 bases between them. Germline-derived CDR1 and CDR2 are GTSNPN and SVGIG (reference sequence). There are 13 residues in the CDR3. CDR3 loop: CAWIMRRGDGYTF. The CDR3 DNA reads TGTGCCTGGATCATGCGGAGGGGGGATGGCTACACCTTC.

The rearrangement joins TRBV14 to TRBJ2-3; D is unresolved. The V end lost 6 bases, the J end lost 1 base, and 8 bases lay between the germline ends. CDR3 length: 13 residues. Germline V gives CDR1 SGHDN, CDR2 FVKESK. The CDR3 coding sequence is TGTGCCAGCAGTCGGGCCCGCACAGATACGCAGTATTTT. This gives the protein CASSRARTDTQYF.